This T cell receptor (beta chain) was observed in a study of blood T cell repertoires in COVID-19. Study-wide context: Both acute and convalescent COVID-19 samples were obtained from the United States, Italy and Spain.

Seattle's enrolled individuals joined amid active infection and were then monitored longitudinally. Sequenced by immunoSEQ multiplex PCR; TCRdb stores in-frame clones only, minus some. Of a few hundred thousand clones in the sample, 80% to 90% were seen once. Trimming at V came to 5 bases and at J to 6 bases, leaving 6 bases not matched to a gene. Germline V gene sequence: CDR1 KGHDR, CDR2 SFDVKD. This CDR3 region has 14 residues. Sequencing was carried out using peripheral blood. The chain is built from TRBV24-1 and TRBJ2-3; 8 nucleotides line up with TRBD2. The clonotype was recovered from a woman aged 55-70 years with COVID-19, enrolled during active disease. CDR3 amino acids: CATSGRGGLDTQYF. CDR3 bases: TGTGCCACCAGTGGCCGGGGGGGCCTGGATACGCAGTATTTT.